This T cell receptor (beta chain) derives from a study of blood T cell repertoires in COVID-19. The overall study: There were acute and convalescent COVID-19 samples, and they came from the United States, Italy and Spain.

Generated by immunoSEQ multiplex PCR, the TCRdb table keeps only in-frame clones and is missing some. The table shows about 280,000 clones, with approximately 90% occurring only once. Trimming pared 6 bases from V and 4 bases from J, leaving 12 bases between. Germline V lookup: CDR1 MNHEY, CDR2 SVGAGI. This CDR3 has 13 amino acids. V gene TRBV6-5 combines with J gene TRBJ1-2; no reliable D call. This TCR was sampled from a man aged 40-55 years with acute or convalescent COVID-19. Sample: peripheral blood. The CDR3 is CASRRAAGYGYTF. CDR3 in DNA: TGTGCCAGCAGACGGGCCGCGGGCTATGGCTACACCTTC.